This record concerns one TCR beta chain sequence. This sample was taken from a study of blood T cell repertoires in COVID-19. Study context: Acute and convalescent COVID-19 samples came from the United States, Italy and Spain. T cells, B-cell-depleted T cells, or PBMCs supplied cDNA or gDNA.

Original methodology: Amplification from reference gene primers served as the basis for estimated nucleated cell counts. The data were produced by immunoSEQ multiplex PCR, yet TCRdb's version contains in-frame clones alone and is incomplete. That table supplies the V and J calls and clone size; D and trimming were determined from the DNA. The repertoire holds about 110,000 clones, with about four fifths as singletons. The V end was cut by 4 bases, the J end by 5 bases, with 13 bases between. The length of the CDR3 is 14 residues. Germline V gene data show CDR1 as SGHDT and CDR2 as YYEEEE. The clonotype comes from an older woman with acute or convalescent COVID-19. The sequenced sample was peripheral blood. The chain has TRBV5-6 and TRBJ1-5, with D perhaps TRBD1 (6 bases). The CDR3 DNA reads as TGTGCCAGCAGCAAAAACAGGGCCCATCAGCCCCAGCATTTT. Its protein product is CASSKNRAHQPQHF. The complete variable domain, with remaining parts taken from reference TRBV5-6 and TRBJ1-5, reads DAGVTQSPTHLIKTRGQQVTLRCSPKSGHDTVSWYQQALGQGPQFIFQYYEEEERQRGNFPDRFSGHQFPNYSSELNVNALLLGDSALYLCASSKNRAHQPQHFGDGTRLSIL.